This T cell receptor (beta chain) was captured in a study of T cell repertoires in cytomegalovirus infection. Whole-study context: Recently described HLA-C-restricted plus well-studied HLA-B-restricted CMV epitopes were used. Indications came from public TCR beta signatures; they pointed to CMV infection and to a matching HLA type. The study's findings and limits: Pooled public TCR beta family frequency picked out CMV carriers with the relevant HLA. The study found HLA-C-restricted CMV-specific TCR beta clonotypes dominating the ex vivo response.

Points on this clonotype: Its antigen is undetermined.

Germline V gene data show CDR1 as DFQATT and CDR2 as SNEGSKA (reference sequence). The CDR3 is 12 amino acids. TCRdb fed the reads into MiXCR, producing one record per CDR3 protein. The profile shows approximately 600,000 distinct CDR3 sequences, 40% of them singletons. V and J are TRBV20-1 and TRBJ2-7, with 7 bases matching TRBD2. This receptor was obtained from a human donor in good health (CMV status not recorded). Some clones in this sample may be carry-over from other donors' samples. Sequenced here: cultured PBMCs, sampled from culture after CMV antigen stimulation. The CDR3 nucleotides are TGCACCTTAAAAGGGGACTATGGCGAGCAGTACTTC. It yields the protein CTLKGDYGEQYF.